The 17 T cell receptor beta chains given below trace back to one sample, sequenced in a study of identical twins (dated by TCRdb to between 2015 and 2016). Libraries were constructed by 5' RACE. For sequencing, an Illumina HiSeq 2000 was employed. TCRdb trimmed the raw reads at Q25, called clones with MiXCR and kept productive beta chains. Duplicate CDR3 protein sequences are folded into a single record with the most common DNA and genes. In all, the sample holds over 550,000 distinct CDR3 sequences, and about 7% of those were seen once. The leading ten clones occupy 1.6% of the sample. The same data also contributed to another study, on yellow fever vaccine responses in identical twins.

Sequencing used PBMCs. Receptor source: a woman between 18 and 29 years old in good health.

There are a few counts of this clonotype. V gene TRBV20-1 combines with J gene TRBJ2-1; 8 nucleotides line up with TRBD2. Germline values: CDR1 DFQATT, CDR2 SNEGSKA (reference sequence). Trimming took 3 bases from V and 6 from J; bases not matched to a gene: 10. The CDR3 is made up of 15 amino acids. DNA for the CDR3: TGCAGTGCTAGCGGGGGGGGGGCTCTCTCCAATGAGCAGTTCTTC. This sequence encodes CSASGGGALSNEQFF.

In regard to this clonotype: This clone may be a read error of a much larger clone one base away. V is TRBV4-1 and J is TRBJ1-2; no reliable D call. Per germline, CDR1 MGHRA and CDR2 YSYEKL. CDR3 length: 13 amino acids. The V gene lost 4 bases and the J gene lost 7 bases, with 13 bases spanning the gap. The CDR3 is CASSPDKYFGYTF. CDR3 nucleotides: TGCGCCAGCAGCCCAGACAAATACTTTGGCTACACCTTC.

This clonotype was found many times. The gene calls are TRBV10-3 and TRBJ2-2; 9 bases line up with TRBD2. From germline, CDR1 is ENHRY and CDR2 SYGVKD. This CDR3 has 17 amino acids. Trimming cost V 4 bases and J 4 bases; bases outside gene matches: 10. The chain's CDR3 is CAISGNSGGQSTGELFF. The CDR3 region has the DNA TGTGCCATCAGTGGAAATAGCGGGGGCCAGAGCACCGGGGAGCTGTTTTTT.

Of note for this clonotype: A read error is likely, as this CDR3 ends without the conserved phenylalanine or tryptophan. This CDR3 reads CASSLKVSGANTGELFS. The CDR3 region has the DNA TGTGCCAGCAGCTTAAAGGTCTCCGGGGCCAACACCGGGGAGCTGTTTTCT. The rearrangement uses TRBV11-2 and TRBJ2-2; D is tentatively TRBD1 or TRBD2 (5 bases each). Germline V CDR1 and CDR2: SGHAT, FQNNGV. V lost 2 bases to trimming and J lost 2 bases, with 15 bases between them. CDR3 size: 17 residues.

In its sample, this clonotype was seen many times. V gene TRBV28 combines with J gene TRBJ1-3; TRBD1 might be the D (5 bases). CDR3 length: 16 residues. V lost 4 bases, J lost 0 bases, and 13 bases lay in between. Germline-derived CDR1 and CDR2 are MDHEN and SYDVKM. As DNA, the CDR3 is TGTGCCAGCAGTTCGCCTTGGGGCCCCTCTGGAAACACCATATATTTT. Its protein product is CASSSPWGPSGNTIYF.

This clonotype was seen a few times. The J gene is TRBJ2-1, the V gene TRBV24-1; 12 bases map to TRBD2. This CDR3 has 19 amino acids. Trimming took 7 bases from V and 0 from J; bases not matched to a gene: 12. CDR1 and CDR2 (germline): KGHDR, SFDVKD. In nucleotides, the CDR3 is TGTGCCACCAGCCTGACTAGCGGGAGCGTTACCAGCTCCTACAATGAGCAGTTCTTC. Protein: CATSLTSGSVTSSYNEQFF.

This clonotype was seen a few times. The chain combines TRBV19 with TRBJ2-2, with 7 bases matching TRBD1. The CDR3 has 14 amino acids. Germline CDR1 reads LNHDA; CDR2 reads SQIVND (reference sequence). V was clipped by 4 bases and J by 11 bases; unmatched bases: 10. DNA for the CDR3: TGTGCCAGTAGTACCCGGGACAGACCAAAAGAGCTGTTTTTT. This encodes CASSTRDRPKELFF.

The rearrangement joins TRBV29-1 to TRBJ2-5; no clear D. The V gene lost 2 bases and the J gene lost 5 bases, with 12 bases spanning the gap. CDR1 and CDR2 (germline): SQVTM, ANQGSEA. This CDR3 contains 13 residues. The CDR3 loop reads CSVEKGPGETQYF. In DNA form, the CDR3 reads TGCAGCGTTGAAAAAGGACCTGGGGAGACCCAGTACTTC.

The rearrangement joins TRBV20-1 to TRBJ2-1, with 10 bases lining up with TRBD1. The CDR3 totals 15 residues. Germline CDR1 reads DFQATT; CDR2 reads SNEGSKA (reference sequence). The junction had 7 bases not matched to a gene; V was cut back by 6 bases and J by 2 bases. Here the CDR3 DNA reads TGCAGTGCCGTTACCGGGACAGGGGCCTACAATGAGCAGTTCTTC. Its protein product is CSAVTGTGAYNEQFF.

The chain recombines TRBV13 with TRBJ2-4; 11 bases agree with TRBD1. The CDR3 is 19 amino acids. J lost 2 bases, V lost 5 bases, and 14 bases had no gene match. CDR1 and CDR2 (germline): PRHDT, FYEKMQ (reference sequence). This CDR3 is CASSHIGQGATTPKNIQYF. CDR3 coding DNA: TGTGCCAGCAGCCACATCGGACAGGGGGCCACCACACCCAAAAACATTCAGTACTTC.

The V gene is TRBV6-1, the J gene TRBJ2-7; 7 nucleotides agree with TRBD1. CDR1 and CDR2 from the germline V gene are MNHNS and SASEGT. The length of the CDR3 is 15 residues. Losses at the gene ends were 6 bases for V and 3 bases for J; bases not matched to a gene: 11. CDR3 region: CASRPGQRHVYEQYV. The CDR3 region has the DNA TGTGCCAGCAGACCGGGACAGAGACACGTCTACGAGCAGTACGTC.

V is TRBV5-1 and J is TRBJ2-5; maybe TRBD1 (6 bases). CDR3 size: 16 residues. V lost 3 bases to trimming and J lost 0 bases, with 15 bases between them. Germline V gives CDR1 SGHRS, CDR2 YFSETQ. CDR3 coding DNA: TGCGCCAGCAGCTCTGCTTTCGACAGGAACCAAGAGACCCAGTACTTC. Translated, it gives CASSSAFDRNQETQYF.

The sample holds a few counts of this clonotype. This chain links TRBV7-3 with TRBJ2-7, with D perhaps assigned TRBD1 or TRBD2 (5 bases each). V shed 5 bases and J shed 5 bases, with 13 bases lying between them. Germline CDR1 SGHTA, CDR2 FQGTGA. The CDR3 has 13 amino acids. In DNA, the CDR3 is TGTGCCAGCAGCCCGGGTCTGGGGGACGAGCAGTACTTC. Translation gives CASSPGLGDEQYF. Full variable domain (outside the CDR3, taken from reference TRBV7-3 and TRBJ2-7): GAGVSQTPSNKVTEKGKYVELRCDPISGHTALYWYRQSLGQGPEFLIYFQGTGAADDSGLPNDRFFAVRPEGSVSTLKIQRTERGDSAVYLCASSPGLGDEQYFGPGTRLTVT.

The chain couples TRBV11-2 to TRBJ2-7, with D hard to call. CDR1 and CDR2 (germline): SGHAT, FQNNGV. The CDR3 has 12 amino acids. V lost 0 bases and J 9 bases, leaving 9 bases between the germline ends. Written as DNA, the CDR3 is TGTGCCAGCAGCTTAGACCTACAAAGGCAGTACTTC. Translation: CASSLDLQRQYF.

CDR3 protein: CSAEPLGLAKNIQYF. The CDR3 nucleotides are TGCAGTGCTGAACCCCTAGGGCTAGCCAAAAACATTCAGTACTTC. This sequence joins TRBV20-1 and TRBJ2-4; D remains ambiguous. The V gene's germline CDR1 is DFQATT and CDR2 SNEGSKA (reference sequence). This CDR3 is 15 amino acids long. The V end lost 5 bases, the J end lost 0 bases, and 14 bases lay between the germline ends.

This clonotype has at least ten counts. The CDR3 reads CASSLDGQRNSPLHF. CDR3 coding DNA: TGCGCCAGCAGCTTGGATGGGCAGCGTAATTCACCCCTCCACTTT. V usage is TRBV5-1 and J usage is TRBJ1-6; D ambiguous. The CDR3 sequence is 15 residues long. The V end lost 0 bases, the J end lost 6 bases, and 10 bases lay between the germline ends. Germline V gene sequence: CDR1 SGHRS, CDR2 YFSETQ.

This clonotype was counted only a few times. The chain has TRBV9 and TRBJ1-3, with a possible D match to TRBD1 (6 bases). The V gene lost 2 bases and the J gene lost 2 bases, with 8 bases spanning the gap. The CDR3 spans 14 residues. Germline V gives CDR1 SGDLS, CDR2 YYNGEE. CDR3 region: CASSVEGAGNTIYF. CDR3 sequence (DNA): TGTGCCAGCAGCGTTGAGGGGGCTGGAAACACCATATATTTT.